This T cell receptor beta chain was sequenced in a study of prognosis after radiotherapy for stage I lung cancer. Study results and caveats: There was a fall in unique TCR clone counts after stereotactic body radiation therapy, median 10,088 versus 6,861.

This clonotype was recorded a few times. Antigen unknown. A read error may be the cause here, since a much bigger clone is one base away. This CDR3 is 15 amino acids long. With 5 bases removed from V and 8 bases from J, the gap between germline ends came to 23 bases. Germline V CDR1 and CDR2: SGHRS, YFSETQ. TCR beta CDR3 was amplified from genomic DNA by two-round multiplex PCR. TRBV and TRBJ genes each had their own specific primers in first-round PCR. There were universal primers used in the second PCR round. TCRdb re-derived calls from the multiplex PCR reads in MiXCR, one entry per CDR3 protein. The data show about 17,000 distinct CDR3 sequences, more than 15% seen once.

The source of this sequence is a donor older than 45 with non-small cell lung cancer. The sequencing here drew on PBMCs, taken before or after stereotactic body radiation therapy (not recorded which). This rearrangement joins TRBV5-1 to TRBJ2-7; TRBD1 might be the D (6 bases). The CDR3 DNA reads as TGCGCCAGCAGTCGGAACCGGGACAACCTACGAAAGCAGTACTTC. It translates to CASSRNRDNLRKQYF.